This T cell receptor (beta chain) was obtained from a study of T cell responses to AZD1222 COVID-19 vaccine. Concerning this clone: Its target is not known.

V lost 0 bases to trimming and J lost 1 base, with 16 bases between them. In germline, CDR1 is SGDLS, CDR2 YYNGEE. CDR3 length equals 17 residues. Whole-study findings and limits: All repertoire sampling was performed exclusively after the peak T cell response.

Sequencing was performed with immunoSEQ multiplex PCR; in TCRdb, only in-frame clones are kept and a portion is missing. This sample has 95,000 to 110,000 clones, with about 88% found just once. The sample consisted of peripheral blood, taken on day 0 of AZD1222 vaccination. The genes are TRBV9 and TRBJ1-1; no reliable D call. This sequence was found in an adult in good health. The CDR3 DNA is TGTGCCAGCAGCGTAGATCCGGATCAACTTCGGAACACTGAAGCTTTCTTT. It is translated as CASSVDPDQLRNTEAFF. Full variable domain (outside the CDR3, taken from reference TRBV9 and TRBJ1-1): DSGVTQTPKHLITATGQRVTLRCSPRSGDLSVYWYQQSLDQGLQFLIQYYNGEERAKGNILERFSAQQFPDLHSELNLSSLELGDSALYFCASSVDPDQLRNTEAFFGQGTRLTVV.